The 22 T cell receptor beta chains below come from one sample, sequenced in a study of identical twins. TCRdb reprocessed the 5' RACE reads with MiXCR, giving one entry per CDR3 protein. The sample contains 690,000 or so distinct CDR3 sequences, 8.6% of which appear only once. This same sample was also taken into another study, of yellow fever vaccine responses in identical twins.

The sequenced sample was PBMCs. Source of these receptors: a woman between 18 and 29 years old in good health.

The sample holds a few counts of this clonotype. The chain uses TRBV20-1 and TRBJ2-1; 7 bases line up with TRBD2. Germline V gene data show CDR1 as DFQATT and CDR2 as SNEGSKA (reference sequence). This CDR3 comprises 14 residues. V was clipped by 6 bases and J by 0 bases; unmatched bases: 5. The CDR3 DNA follows: TGCAGTGCGCGGGGGATGATCTCCTACAATGAGCAGTTCTTC. Translating gives CSARGMISYNEQFF.

The sample holds many counts of this clonotype. V usage is TRBV20-1 and J usage is TRBJ2-7; 10 bases align to TRBD1. This CDR3 has 13 amino acids. V shed 5 bases and J 4 bases; nucleotides not matched to a gene: 5. The germline V gene encodes CDR1 DFQATT and CDR2 SNEGSKA (reference sequence). DNA of the CDR3: TGCAGTGCTGGCCCGGGACAGGGGTACGAGCAGTACTTC. It codes for CSAGPGQGYEQYF.

In its sample, this clonotype was seen a few times. The chain carries TRBV11-1 and TRBJ1-6, with D unresolved. V was shortened by 4 bases and J by 3 bases, with 10 bases between the two germline ends. Per germline, CDR1 SGHAT and CDR2 FQDESV (reference sequence). The CDR3 is 15 residues long. The DNA for the CDR3 is TGTGCCAGCAGCTACGGTTTGGACTATAATTCACCCCTCCACTTT. Amino acid sequence: CASSYGLDYNSPLHF.

The chain carries TRBV7-9 and TRBJ2-3; D ambiguous. The CDR3 is 14 residues long. The V end lost 5 bases, the J end lost 8 bases, and 17 bases lay between the germline ends. Germline CDR1 and CDR2: SEHNR and FQNEAQ (reference sequence). Written as DNA, the CDR3 is TGTGCCAGCAGCCCCAGTGAATCGGGTCTTACGCAGTATTTT. This translates into CASSPSESGLTQYF.

This clonotype turned up a few times. J is TRBJ2-3 and V is TRBV7-2, with a possible D match to TRBD2 (6 bases). This CDR3 spans 17 amino acids. Germline CDR1 is SGHTA and CDR2 is FQGNSA. V was trimmed by 0 bases and J by 2 bases, leaving 15 bases between them. The CDR3 is CASSLALGAGPTDTQYF. CDR3 in DNA: TGTGCCAGCAGCTTAGCGCTTGGGGCGGGGCCCACAGATACGCAGTATTTT.

The chain employs TRBV5-1 and TRBJ2-7; 10 bases line up with TRBD2. V lost 4 bases, J lost 6 bases, and 13 bases stayed unmatched. CDR1 SGHRS and CDR2 YFSETQ come from the germline V gene. The CDR3 extends over 16 amino acids. Written as DNA, the CDR3 is TGCGCCAGCAGCGCGCTCGGGACTAGCGAACAGGGCGAGCAGTACTTC. Translated: CASSALGTSEQGEQYF.

This chain connects TRBV2 to TRBJ2-7, with D tentatively TRBD1 or TRBD2 (5 bases each). The germline gives CDR1 SNHLY, CDR2 FYNNEI. Trimming cost V 6 bases and J 5 bases, with 11 bases left between them. CDR3 length: 12 residues. In DNA, the CDR3 is TGTGCCAGCAGGGGGACCTTTGACGAGCAGTACTTC. This translates into CASRGTFDEQYF. The variable domain in full, completed from reference TRBV2 and TRBJ2-7, reads EPEVTQTPSHQVTQMGQEVILRCVPISNHLYFYWYRQILGQKVEFLVSFYNNEISEKSEIFDDQFSVERPDGSNFTLKIRSTKLEDSAMYFCASRGTFDEQYFGPGTRLTVT.

The CDR3 sequence is CASSFVQPQHF. For the CDR3, the DNA is TGTGCCAGCAGCTTCGTCCAGCCCCAGCATTTT. The chain carries TRBV5-8 and TRBJ1-5; D is unresolved. CDR1 is SGHTS and CDR2 is YDEGEE in the germline V gene. This CDR3 is 11 amino acids long. V lost 2 bases, J lost 7 bases, and 4 bases lay in between.

The chain recombines TRBV21-1 with TRBJ1-6. TRBV21-1 is a pseudogene locus. The CDR3 contains 17 residues. The DNA for the CDR3 is TGTGCCAGCAGCCCAAAAGTGTATCTCTTGTATAATTCACCCCTCCACTTT. Encoded protein: CASSPKVYLLYNSPLHF.

This clonotype was detected many times. This chain connects TRBV5-1 to TRBJ2-1; 7 positions agree with TRBD2. J lost 0 bases, V lost 0 bases, and 6 bases had no gene match. The CDR3 has 17 residues. The germline gives CDR1 SGHRS, CDR2 YFSETQ. The CDR3 sequence: CASSLGLAVSSYNEQFF. CDR3 in DNA: TGCGCCAGCAGCTTGGGGCTAGCGGTTAGCTCCTACAATGAGCAGTTCTTC.

This clonotype occurred a few times. The chain is built from TRBV6-2 or TRBV6-3 and TRBJ2-5, with D possibly matching TRBD1 (5 bases). Germline loops: CDR1 MNHEY, CDR2 SVGEGT. V was trimmed by 7 bases and J by 5 bases, leaving 8 bases between them. This CDR3 has 11 residues. CDR3 coding DNA: TGTGCCAGCATCCAGGGCGAGACCCAGTACTTC. This translates into CASIQGETQYF.

The CDR3 nucleotides read TGTGCCAGCAGCCCAGCGCGGAGATCGAACAATGAGCAGTTCTTC. Its protein product is CASSPARRSNNEQFF. J is TRBJ2-1 and V is TRBV7-2; no reliable D call. Germline assignment: CDR1 SGHTA and CDR2 FQGNSA. This CDR3 is built from 15 residues. V dropped 5 bases and J dropped 5 bases, with 16 bases sitting between them.

This clonotype was counted many times. V usage is TRBV27 and J usage is TRBJ2-5, with D hard to call. In germline, CDR1 is MNHEY, CDR2 SMNVEV (reference sequence). The V gene lost 0 bases and the J gene lost 5 bases, with 7 bases spanning the gap. The CDR3 spans 13 residues. The CDR3 reads CASSLSGWETQYF. The CDR3 bases are TGTGCCAGCAGTTTATCAGGGTGGGAGACCCAGTACTTC.

This clonotype was counted between two and nine times. V usage is TRBV7-6 and J usage is TRBJ1-4, with unresolved D. Germline CDR1 is SGHVS and CDR2 is FNYEAQ. The CDR3 loop spans 13 amino acids. V was trimmed by 5 bases and J by 7 bases, leaving 11 bases between them. The DNA of the CDR3 is TGTGCCAGCAGCGAAGGGCGGAGTGAAAAACTGTTTTTT. It is translated as CASSEGRSEKLFF.

This clonotype was observed a few times. The chain recombines TRBV29-1 with TRBJ1-5, with D tentatively TRBD1 (6 bases). Germline V lookup: CDR1 SQVTM, CDR2 ANQGSEA. The CDR3 totals 15 residues. The germline V and J ends were trimmed by 5 bases and 5 bases, with 19 bases remaining between them. CDR3 region: CSVRGGTTTDQPQHF. The CDR3 DNA is TGCAGCGTTAGAGGGGGGACAACCACGGATCAGCCCCAGCATTTT. Based on the CDR3 plus reference TRBV29-1 and TRBJ1-5, the full variable domain is SAVISQKPSRDICQRGTSLTIQCQVDSQVTMMFWYRQQPGQSLTLIATANQGSEATYESGFVIDKFPISRPNLTFSTLTVSNMSPEDSSIYLCSVRGGTTTDQPQHFGDGTRLSIL.

In its sample, this clonotype was seen many times. V and J are TRBV29-1 and TRBJ2-1, with TRBD1 matching over 9 bases. Germline-derived CDR1 and CDR2 are SQVTM and ANQGSEA. The CDR3 has 14 amino acids. V shed 7 bases and J 6 bases; nucleotides not matched to a gene: 10. As DNA, the CDR3 is TGCAGCGCAATGGGACAGGGTGGGGGCAATGAGCAGTTCTTC. Its translation is CSAMGQGGGNEQFF.

This clonotype was counted many times. J is TRBJ2-5 and V is TRBV11-2; possibly TRBD2 for D (5 bases). The CDR3 covers 14 residues. The germline V gene has CDR1 SGHAT and CDR2 FQNNGV. The V and J ends lost 4 bases and 1 base respectively, with 10 bases between them. The CDR3 region has the DNA TGTGCCAGCAGCTCCATAGGGAGCCAAGAGACCCAGTACTTC. Residues: CASSSIGSQETQYF. Full variable domain (missing parts from reference TRBV11-2 and TRBJ2-5): EAGVAQSPRYKIIEKRQSVAFWCNPISGHATLYWYQQILGQGPKLLIQFQNNGVVDDSQLPKDRFSAERLKGVDSTLKIQPAKLEDSAVYLCASSSIGSQETQYFGPGTRLLVL.

This clonotype was picked up a small number of times. The gene calls are TRBV7-2 and TRBJ1-2; 8 bases line up with TRBD1. Germline V lookup: CDR1 SGHTA, CDR2 FQGNSA. V was clipped by 0 bases and J by 7 bases; unmatched bases: 16. The CDR3 length is 18 residues. The CDR3 bases are TGTGCCAGCAGCTTAGCAGGGCAGGGGGCCTCCCGCAGGAGTGGCTACACCTTC. It specifies CASSLAGQGASRRSGYTF.

At least ten counts were recorded for this clonotype. V is TRBV6-5 and J is TRBJ1-6; D might be TRBD1 (5 bases). Germline V lookup: CDR1 MNHEY, CDR2 SVGAGI. The V and J ends lost 0 bases and 7 bases respectively, with 13 bases between them. The CDR3 runs 16 residues. The CDR3 DNA follows: TGTGCCAGCAGTTACTCGAGAGGGGCGGACAATTCACCCCTCCACTTT. Translating it yields CASSYSRGADNSPLHF.

This chain connects TRBV12-3 or TRBV12-4 to TRBJ2-6, with 12 nucleotides matching TRBD2. The V and J ends lost 3 bases and 0 bases, in that order; junction bases with no gene match: 6. The CDR3 sequence is 19 residues long. The CDR3 sequence: CASSFLPTSGSSGANVLTF. CDR3 nucleotide sequence: TGTGCCAGCAGTTTCCTACCGACTAGCGGGAGCTCTGGGGCCAACGTCCTGACTTTC.

Written as DNA, the CDR3 is TGTGCCAGCAAGTGGCGGAGGGACTACAATGAGCAGTTCTTC. The encoded protein is CASKWRRDYNEQFF. The chain has TRBV2 and TRBJ2-1; D possibly corresponds to TRBD2 (6 bases). V shed 7 bases and J shed 3 bases, with 13 bases lying between them. Germline V gene lookup returns CDR1 SNHLY and CDR2 FYNNEI. This CDR3 has 14 amino acids.

At least ten counts were recorded for this clonotype. V usage is TRBV4-1 and J usage is TRBJ2-5; 11 bases are shared with TRBD2. Germline loops: CDR1 MGHRA, CDR2 YSYEKL. J lost 1 base, V lost 3 bases, and 4 bases had no gene match. CDR3 length equals 16 residues. As DNA, the CDR3 is TGCGCCAGCAGCCACAGTAGCGGGAGGGCCCAAGAGACCCAGTACTTC. Translated: CASSHSSGRAQETQYF.